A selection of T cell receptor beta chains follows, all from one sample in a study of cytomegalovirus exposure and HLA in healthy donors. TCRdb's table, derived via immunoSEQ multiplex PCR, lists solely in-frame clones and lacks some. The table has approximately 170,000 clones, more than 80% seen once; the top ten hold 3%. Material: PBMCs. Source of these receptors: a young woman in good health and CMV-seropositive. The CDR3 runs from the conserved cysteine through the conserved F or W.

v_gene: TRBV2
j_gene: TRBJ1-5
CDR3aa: CASGEGGLKPQHF

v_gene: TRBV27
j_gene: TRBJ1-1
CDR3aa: CASSLGGSAFF

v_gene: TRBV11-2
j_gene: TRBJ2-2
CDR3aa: CASSFGTSITGELFF

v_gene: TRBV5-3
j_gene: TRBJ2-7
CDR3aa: CASSNYEQYF

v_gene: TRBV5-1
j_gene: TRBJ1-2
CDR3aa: CASSSDRGRPYGYTF

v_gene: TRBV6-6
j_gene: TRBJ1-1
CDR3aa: CASSSKWTGGHTEAFF

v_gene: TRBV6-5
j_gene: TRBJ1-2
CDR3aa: CASRRNRANYGYTF

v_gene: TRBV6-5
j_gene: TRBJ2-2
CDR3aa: CASSYLSRNTGELFF

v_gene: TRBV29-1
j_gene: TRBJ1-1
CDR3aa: CSAEGGTVNTEAFF

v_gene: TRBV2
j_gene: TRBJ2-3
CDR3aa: CASRGGTGVRRPGTDTQYF

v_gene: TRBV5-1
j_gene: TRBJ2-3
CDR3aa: CASSSTGLAGGVTDTQYF

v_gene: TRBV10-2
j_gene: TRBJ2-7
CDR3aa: CASSESPVYEQYF

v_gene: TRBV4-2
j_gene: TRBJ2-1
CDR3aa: CASSQDPSSGGANEQFF

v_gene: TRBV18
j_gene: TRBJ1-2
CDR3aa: CASSPGTPEVGGYTF

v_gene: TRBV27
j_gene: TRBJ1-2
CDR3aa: CASSLGRTGNYGYTF